This T cell receptor (beta chain) was retrieved from a study of siplizumab effects on memory and regulatory T cells (dated by TCRdb to 2018 to 2020). Describing the broader study: The study looked at the effect of siplizumab, an anti-CD2 antibody, on alloreactive T-cell subsets in allogeneic mixed lymphocyte reactions made from human PBMCs.

Study-wide findings and limitations: No functional confirmation was obtained for the suppressive function of proliferating Tregs from siplizumab cultures. The cumulative frequency of alloreactive sequences traceable to unstimulated CD4+ memory T cells was significantly reduced by siplizumab. Sequences below about 10^-5 frequency were poorly captured, so only a minor fraction of alloreactive clones could be mapped to unstimulated subsets. Among mappable alloreactive CD4+ clones, the Treg-derived fraction averaged approximately 63% with siplizumab versus roughly 30% in control reactions. Roughly 75-97% of proliferating CD4+ or CD8+ clones could not be assigned a naive or memory phenotype. Unstimulated naive T cells appeared to be more diverse than memory T cells, and naive cells seemed to make a substantial contribution to the alloresponse.

Sorted unstimulated T cells, along with proliferating T cells recovered from mixed lymphocyte reactions, underwent TCRbeta CDR3 sequencing. Fresh whole blood from 9 to 11 HLA-typed healthy donors was used to isolate PBMCs. Turning to this clone: Its antigen specificity is not known. No base qualities exist here, and no much larger clone lies one base off it.

CDR1 and CDR2, looked up from the germline V gene, are SNHLY and FYNNEI. From V the trimming removes 6 bases and from J it removes 2 bases, while the gene matches leave 18 bases of the junction unaccounted for. Spanning cysteine to phenylalanine, the CDR3 consists of 18 amino acids. Kept here is only the CDR3 DNA, which spans 54 bases and is read in frame from base 1. Libraries were constructed by the immunoSEQ multiplex PCR assay. The deep sequencing platform assayed about 10^5 TCR templates per sample. Genomic DNA extracted from sorted T cells was used for TCRbeta CDR3 sequencing. Concerning the study's data processing: Clonal analysis of TCRbeta CDR3 data was done in the R programming language. Alloreactive CD4+ and CD8+ clones were defined by comparing unstimulated samples with post-reaction CFSE-low samples. Regulatory or non-regulatory origin of alloreactive CD4+ clones was assigned by matching sequences to the sorted unstimulated Treg and non-Treg repertoires. TCRdb carries this immuneACCESS record with in-frame sequences only. Its versions omit some clonotypes, under half of them owing to an unresolved V gene in the studies checked, with the rest unexplained. V and J calls and clone size follow that table, whereas D and trimming were derived from the DNA. The sample has roughly 75,000 clones on record, 93% of them singletons. Jointly, the top ten make up 4.5% to 6.5% of the sample.

Recombination connected TRBV2 to TRBJ2-5; the junction holds 7 bases that match TRBD1. Sequencing was done on a sample of CD8+ T cells sorted from blood. This receptor was taken from a human donor in good health. The CDR3 region has the sequence CASRVRQGWVLAQETQYF. The nucleotide sequence reads as follows: TGTGCCAGCAGGGTCAGACAGGGATGGGTCTTGGCACAAGAGACCCAGTACTTC.